A selection of T cell receptor beta chains follows, all from one sample in a study of shared clonotypes between healthy human individuals. Clones were sequenced by immunoSEQ multiplex PCR, and TCRdb holds only the in-frame ones, with some missing. The repertoire holds roughly 2.5 million clones, with around nine tenths as singletons. Sequencing input: naive CD4+ T cells sorted from blood. These receptors originate from a young man in good health. Each CDR3 is given with its conserved first and last residue. The D gene is left open where the match is weak. Rows give clone size only sometimes, using once, few, many, or a class for an expanded clone.

j_gene | d_gene | v_gene | abundance | CDR3aa | CDR3nt
TRBJ1-2 | NA | TRBV7-2 | NA | CASSLGQGWGYTF | TGTGCCAGCAGCTTAGGTCAGGGGTGGGGCTACACCTTC
TRBJ2-1 | TRBD2 | TRBV11-3 | NA | CASSTSSGAAFF | TGTGCCAGCAGTACCTCTAGCGGGGCTGCGTTCTTC
TRBJ1-2 | NA | TRBV19 | NA | CASSIAKTNYGYTF | TGTGCCAGTAGTATAGCCAAGACTAACTATGGCTACACCTTC
TRBJ2-2 | NA | TRBV30 | NA | CAWSPRGRGPNTGELFF | TGTGCCTGGAGTCCCCGTGGGAGGGGGCCGAACACCGGGGAGCTGTTTTTT
TRBJ2-7 | TRBD2 | TRBV9 | NA | CASSWLAGPTYEQYF | TGTGCCAGCTCCTGGTTAGCGGGGCCAACCTACGAGCAGTACTTC
TRBJ2-1 | TRBD2 | TRBV2 | NA | CASNEGRAGGAYNEQFF | TGTGCCAGCAATGAAGGCAGAGCGGGAGGTGCCTACAATGAGCAGTTCTTC
TRBJ2-7 | TRBD2 | TRBV18 | NA | CASSPISGTTYEQYF | TGTGCCAGCTCACCGATCAGCGGGACCACCTACGAGCAGTACTTC
TRBJ2-2 | NA | TRBV9 | once | CASSPRDVLMNTGELFF | TGTGCCAGCAGCCCCCGGGACGTCTTAATGAACACCGGGGAGCTGTTTTTT
TRBJ2-3 | TRBD2 | TRBV7-2 | NA | CASSLALAATDTQYF | TGTGCCAGCAGCTTAGCACTAGCGGCCACAGATACGCAGTATTTT
TRBJ2-1 | NA | TRBV18 | few | CASSPGLSNEQFF | TGTGCCAGCTCACCCGGCCTAAGCAATGAGCAGTTCTTC
TRBJ2-3 | NA | TRBV5-1 | NA | CASSLEQVIDTQYF | TGCGCCAGCAGCTTGGAGCAGGTGATAGATACGCAGTATTTT
TRBJ1-2 | NA | TRBV2 | NA | CASSSEGPGRNYGYTF | TGTGCCAGCAGTTCCGAAGGACCCGGGAGGAACTATGGCTACACCTTC
TRBJ2-3 | TRBD2 | TRBV5-8 | NA | CASSLAGQAGGTDTQYF | TGTGCCAGCAGCTTGGCCGGCCAGGCGGGGGGAACAGATACGCAGTATTTT
TRBJ1-2 | TRBD1 | TRBV19 | NA | CASSRGQQGVNGYTF | TGTGCCAGTAGTCGAGGACAGCAGGGGGTGAATGGCTACACCTTC
TRBJ2-7 | TRBD1 | TRBV6-1 | NA | CASSDQRQGFYEQYF | TGTGCCAGCAGTGATCAGAGACAGGGGTTCTACGAGCAGTACTTC
TRBJ1-1 | NA | TRBV19 | NA | CASSPSGPGHENTEAFF | TGTGCCAGTAGTCCTTCTGGTCCTGGGCATGAGAACACTGAAGCTTTCTTT
TRBJ2-1 | TRBD2 | TRBV10-3 | few | CAISEYSGASSYNEQFF | TGTGCCATCAGTGAGTACAGCGGGGCCTCATCCTACAATGAGCAGTTCTTC
TRBJ1-1 | NA | TRBV19 | NA | CASSIDTELTLNTEAFF | TGTGCCAGTAGTATAGATACAGAACTTACTTTGAACACTGAAGCTTTCTTT
TRBJ2-3 | TRBD1 | TRBV7-9 | NA | CASSSTPGQGTDTQYF | TGTGCCAGCAGCTCAACTCCGGGACAGGGAACAGATACGCAGTATTTT
TRBJ2-7 | NA | TRBV4-3 | NA | CASSPDRGLEQYF | TGCGCCAGCAGCCCGGACCGGGGGTTGGAGCAGTACTTC